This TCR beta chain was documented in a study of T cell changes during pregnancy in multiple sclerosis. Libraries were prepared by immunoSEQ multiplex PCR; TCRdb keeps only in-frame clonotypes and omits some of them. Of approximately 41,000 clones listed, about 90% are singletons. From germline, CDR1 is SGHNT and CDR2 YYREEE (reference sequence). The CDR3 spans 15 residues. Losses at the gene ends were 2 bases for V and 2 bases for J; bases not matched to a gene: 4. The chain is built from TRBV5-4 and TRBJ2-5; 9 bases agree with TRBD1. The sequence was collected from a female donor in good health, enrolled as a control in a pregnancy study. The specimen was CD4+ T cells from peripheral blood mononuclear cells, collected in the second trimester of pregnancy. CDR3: CASSFTGGFQETQYF. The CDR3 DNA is TGTGCCAGCAGCTTTACAGGGGGCTTTCAAGAGACCCAGTACTTC. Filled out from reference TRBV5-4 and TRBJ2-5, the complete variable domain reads ETGVTQSPTHLIKTRGQQVTLRCSSQSGHNTVSWYQQALGQGPQFIFQYYREEENGRGNFPPRFSGLQFPNYSSELNVNALELDDSALYLCASSFTGGFQETQYFGPGTRLLVL.